These 27 T cell receptor beta chains were sequenced from one sample in a study of type 1 and type 2 diabetes patients. Genomic DNA was the PCR template. Multiplex PCR with 30 forward and 13 reverse primers amplified the TCR beta CDR3. TCRdb used MiXCR to reprocess the multiplex PCR reads, holding one entry per CDR3 protein. This repertoire shows about 270,000 distinct CDR3 sequences, roughly 50% found once; its top ten account for roughly an eighth. Sequenced input: peripheral blood mononuclear cells (PBMCs). These receptors came from a man in his late teens or twenties with type 2 diabetes.

A remark on this clonotype: One end of the junction varies from germline; a read error may be responsible. V and J are TRBV2 and TRBJ2-3; maybe TRBD1 (5 bases). The germline V gene encodes CDR1 SNHLY and CDR2 FYNNEI. CDR3 length equals 14 residues. The CDR3 reads CAGSAETGTDTQYF. CDR3 nucleotides: TGTGCCGGCAGTGCCGAGACAGGCACAGATACGCAGTATTTT.

The V call is TRBV10-2, the J call TRBJ2-7; 8 bases are a match to TRBD1. Per the germline V gene, CDR1 is WSHSY and CDR2 is SAAADI. V shed 5 bases and J 3 bases; nucleotides not matched to a gene: 6. This CDR3 has 14 residues. CDR3 sequence (DNA): TGCGCCAGCAGTTTCCGGGACAGGATCTACGAGCAGTACTTC. Residues: CASSFRDRIYEQYF.

The rearrangement links TRBV11-3 to TRBJ2-2; D may be TRBD1 (7 bases). Trimming took off 5 bases at V and 6 bases at J, with 10 bases between the two ends. The V gene's germline CDR1 is SGHNT and CDR2 YENEEA. CDR3 length: 13 residues. The CDR3 here is CASSTRGAGELFF. CDR3 DNA sequence: TGTGCCAGCAGCACCAGGGGGGCCGGGGAGCTGTTTTTT.

A note on this clonotype: It may be a read error: a sequence one base away is much more abundant. The chain employs TRBV15 and TRBJ1-2; the D gene is possibly TRBD1 (6 bases). CDR1 LNHNV and CDR2 YYDKDF come from the germline V gene (reference sequence). The CDR3 length is 15 residues. The CDR3 region has the DNA TGTGTCACCAGCAGAGCTCCAGGGACAAACTATGGCTACACCTTC. It is translated as CVTSRAPGTNYGYTF.

This clonotype was counted ten times or more. The rearrangement links TRBV15 to TRBJ2-5, with no clear D. The V and J ends lost 3 bases and 0 bases respectively, with 14 bases between them. CDR3 length equals 16 residues. Germline V lookup: CDR1 LNHNV, CDR2 YYDKDF (reference sequence). Written as DNA, the CDR3 is TGTGCCACCAGCAGGAAACACTCAGCGTACCAAGAGACCCAGTACTTC. Protein: CATSRKHSAYQETQYF.

The V call is TRBV10-3, the J call TRBJ2-7, with 8 positions matching TRBD1. From germline, CDR1 is ENHRY and CDR2 SYGVKD. This CDR3 region has 14 residues. J gave up 3 bases and V 4 bases, and 5 bases lay outside the gene matches. CDR3 loop: CAISGLQGDYEQYF. The CDR3 bases are TGTGCCATCAGTGGGCTACAGGGGGACTACGAGCAGTACTTC.

In this sample, this clonotype turned up once. The rearrangement uses TRBV20-1 and TRBJ2-2; D is unresolved. Germline CDR1 is DFQATT and CDR2 is SNEGSKA (reference sequence). The CDR3 extends over 12 amino acids. The V gene lost 3 bases and the J gene lost 4 bases, with 6 bases spanning the gap. In DNA form, the CDR3 reads TGCAGTGCTAGTGTGGGCACCGGGGAGCTGTTTTTT. Encoded protein: CSASVGTGELFF.

The V and J genes are TRBV28 and TRBJ1-3; D remains ambiguous. Trimming took off 6 bases at V and 0 bases at J, with 12 bases between the two ends. Germline V gene data show CDR1 as MDHEN and CDR2 as SYDVKM. The CDR3 runs to 15 residues. The CDR3: CASSFFRSSGNTIYF. Written as DNA, the CDR3 is TGTGCCAGCAGCTTTTTCAGAAGCTCTGGAAACACCATATATTTT.

The rearrangement uses TRBV15 and TRBJ2-7, with a weak D call TRBD2 (5 bases). Trimming shortened V by 3 bases and J by 6 bases, and 12 bases separated the two germline ends. The CDR3 totals 13 residues. The germline CDR1 and CDR2 sequences are LNHNV and YYDKDF (reference sequence). CDR3 sequence: CATSRDSGIEQYF. In nucleotides, the CDR3 is TGTGCCACCAGCAGGGACTCCGGCATCGAGCAGTACTTC.

This clonotype was observed once. This may stem from a read error, because a much larger clone lies one nucleotide away. The rearrangement links TRBV10-1 to TRBJ1-4, with TRBD1 identical over 9 bases. Germline V CDR1 and CDR2: WNHNN, SYGVQD (reference sequence). This CDR3 region has 13 residues. CDR3 nucleotides: TGCGCCAGCAGCCGGGACAGGGCTGAAGAACTGTTTTTT. Its translation: CASSRDRAEELFF.

This rearrangement joins TRBV2 to TRBJ2-1, with a weak D call TRBD1 (6 bases). Trimming stripped 5 bases from V and 0 bases from J, with 11 bases between. Looked up from germline, CDR1 is SNHLY and CDR2 is FYNNEI. The CDR3 is 15 residues long. As DNA, the CDR3 is TGTGCCAGCAGTTACAGGGTTAGCTCCTACAATGAGCAGTTCTTC. This sequence encodes CASSYRVSSYNEQFF.

The chain links TRBV12-3 or TRBV12-4 to TRBJ1-1; 8 bases map to TRBD1. This CDR3 comprises 14 residues. J gave up 5 bases and V 5 bases, and 7 bases lay outside the gene matches. The CDR3 sequence: CASSRPQGVTEAFF. The CDR3 DNA is TGTGCCAGCAGTCGACCACAGGGGGTGACTGAAGCTTTCTTT.

The rearrangement links TRBV6-6 to TRBJ2-5, with 9 bases lining up with TRBD1. Judging by the DNA end, TRBJ2-1 fits better; the J call may be wrong. The CDR3 spans 17 residues. CDR1 is MNHNY and CDR2 is SVGAGI in the germline V gene (reference sequence). The CDR3, as DNA: TGTGCCAGCAGCTCCAGCCCCCTAACAGGGGGCAACAATGAGCAGTTCTTC. It yields the protein CASSSSPLTGGNNEQFF.

This clonotype has more than one count but fewer than ten. This rearrangement joins TRBV20-1 to TRBJ2-2; possibly TRBD2 for D (5 bases). Deletions cut 2 bases from V and 5 bases from J, with 15 bases between. The CDR3 covers 15 residues. CDR1 and CDR2 (germline): DFQATT, SNEGSKA (reference sequence). CDR3 coding DNA: TGCAGTGCTAGATCGCCGGTTCGCGGGACCGGGGAGCTGTTTTTT. Residues: CSARSPVRGTGELFF.

V and J are TRBV18 and TRBJ2-5, with 7 nucleotides matching TRBD1. CDR1 is KGHSH and CDR2 is LQKENI in the germline V gene. V trimming: 8 bases; J trimming: 5 bases; junction bases outside the gene matches: 11. CDR3 length: 14 residues. CDR3 protein: CASHGPGQTETQYF. In nucleotides, the CDR3 is TGTGCCAGCCATGGTCCGGGACAGACTGAGACCCAGTACTTC.

This clonotype turned up a few times. One end of the junction does not line up with germline, which may come from a read error. V usage is TRBV7-6 and J usage is TRBJ2-7; D ambiguous. The CDR3 has 14 amino acids. Germline CDR1 and CDR2: SGHVS and FNYEAQ. CDR3 in DNA: TGTGCCAGCAGCTTCATACAGAACCCCTACGAGCAGTATTTC. It is translated as CASSFIQNPYEQYF.

J is TRBJ2-2 and V is TRBV19; D may be TRBD1 (6 bases). Looked up from germline, CDR1 is LNHDA and CDR2 is SQIVND (reference sequence). The CDR3 length is 13 residues. Trimming left V 8 bases short and J 6 bases short, with 13 bases between. In DNA form, the CDR3 reads TGTGCCAGTTGGAACAGGGCCGCCGGGGAGCTGTTTTTT. This codes for CASWNRAAGELFF.

With regard to this clonotype: Sequence at one end of the junction differs from germline and may be a read error. The chain has TRBV7-2 and TRBJ1-1, with 9 bases matching TRBD1. Germline V gene data show CDR1 as SGHTA and CDR2 as FQGNSA. The CDR3 consists of 15 residues. The DNA for the CDR3 is TGCGCCAGCAGCTTTAGACCGGGACAGGGTATTGAAGCTTTCTTT. It translates to CASSFRPGQGIEAFF.

The rearrangement links TRBV5-6 to TRBJ2-7; weak D call: TRBD2 (6 bases). This CDR3 is 15 amino acids long. V was shortened by 4 bases and J by 1 base, with 15 bases between the two germline ends. CDR1 SGHDT and CDR2 YYEEEE come from the germline V gene. CDR3 sequence (DNA): TGTGCCAGCAGCACGGGGGACGGACCATCCTACGAGCAGTACTTC. Encoded protein: CASSTGDGPSYEQYF.

This clonotype was seen ten or more times. The chain is built from TRBV27 and TRBJ1-1; D unclear. The V end lost 2 bases, the J end lost 1 base, and 5 bases lay between the germline ends. The germline gives CDR1 MNHEY, CDR2 SMNVEV (reference sequence). CDR3 length: 13 amino acids. The CDR3 DNA is TGTGCCAGCAGTTTAAGCAGGAACACTGAAGCTTTCTTT. This encodes CASSLSRNTEAFF.

The V call is TRBV7-3, the J call TRBJ2-7; D uncertain. From germline, CDR1 is SGHTA and CDR2 FQGTGA. CDR3 length: 14 residues. Trimming removed 4 bases from V and 0 bases from J, with 10 bases in between. The chain's CDR3 is CASSSDRSSYEQYF. The CDR3 DNA reads TGTGCCAGCAGCTCAGACCGGAGCTCCTACGAGCAGTACTTC.

In this sample, this clonotype turned up a few times. The chain uses TRBV20-1 and TRBJ2-4, with 8 bases identical to TRBD1. With 6 bases clipped from V and 5 bases from J, the junction kept 3 bases outside the gene matches. The CDR3 extends over 12 amino acids. Germline CDR1 and CDR2: DFQATT and SNEGSKA (reference sequence). CDR3 DNA: TGCAGTGCCGGACAGGGCGAAAACATTCAGTACTTC. This sequence encodes CSAGQGENIQYF.

The chain employs TRBV25-1 and TRBJ1-5; D possibly corresponds to TRBD1 (5 bases). Germline-derived CDR1 and CDR2 are MGHDK and SYGVNS. The CDR3 has 14 residues. Trimming pared 1 base from V and 3 bases from J, leaving 7 bases between. The CDR3 DNA reads as TGTGCCAGCAGTGAATCAGGGACCAATCAGCCCCAGCATTTT. As protein: CASSESGTNQPQHF.

This chain uses TRBV30 with TRBJ1-2; D may be TRBD1 (6 bases). CDR3 length equals 13 residues. Trimming stripped 5 bases from V and 11 bases from J, with 21 bases between. Germline CDR1 reads GTSNPN; CDR2 reads SVGIG (reference sequence). Here the CDR3 DNA reads TGTGCCTGGTCTCAAACAGGGATAAGTGGTTACACCTTC. It translates to CAWSQTGISGYTF.

This clonotype came up a few times. The chain employs TRBV20-1 and TRBJ1-6; no firm D call. V gave up 5 bases and J gave up 7 bases, with 18 bases separating them. The CDR3 runs 15 residues. Per germline, CDR1 DFQATT and CDR2 SNEGSKA (reference sequence). CDR3 protein: CSAHTGHGNNSPLHF. The CDR3 DNA is TGCAGTGCTCACACGGGTCACGGAAACAATTCACCCCTCCACTTT.

This clonotype was counted a single time. Here the CDR3 reads CASSEGTGGYNSPLHF. As DNA, the CDR3 is TGTGCCAGCAGTGAAGGGACAGGCGGGTATAATTCACCCCTCCACTTT. J is TRBJ1-6 and V is TRBV7-3, with 8 bases lining up with TRBD1. The CDR3 contains 16 residues. Germline loops: CDR1 SGHTA, CDR2 FQGTGA. V was clipped by 6 bases and J by 4 bases; unmatched bases: 8.

The chain couples TRBV30 to TRBJ1-6, with D perhaps TRBD1 (5 bases). Looked up from germline, CDR1 is GTSNPN and CDR2 is SVGIG (reference sequence). V was cut by 4 bases and J by 4 bases, with 5 bases left in between. There are 12 residues in the CDR3. The DNA of the CDR3 is TGTGCCTGGACAGGGTATAATTCACCCCTCCACTTT. This translates into CAWTGYNSPLHF.